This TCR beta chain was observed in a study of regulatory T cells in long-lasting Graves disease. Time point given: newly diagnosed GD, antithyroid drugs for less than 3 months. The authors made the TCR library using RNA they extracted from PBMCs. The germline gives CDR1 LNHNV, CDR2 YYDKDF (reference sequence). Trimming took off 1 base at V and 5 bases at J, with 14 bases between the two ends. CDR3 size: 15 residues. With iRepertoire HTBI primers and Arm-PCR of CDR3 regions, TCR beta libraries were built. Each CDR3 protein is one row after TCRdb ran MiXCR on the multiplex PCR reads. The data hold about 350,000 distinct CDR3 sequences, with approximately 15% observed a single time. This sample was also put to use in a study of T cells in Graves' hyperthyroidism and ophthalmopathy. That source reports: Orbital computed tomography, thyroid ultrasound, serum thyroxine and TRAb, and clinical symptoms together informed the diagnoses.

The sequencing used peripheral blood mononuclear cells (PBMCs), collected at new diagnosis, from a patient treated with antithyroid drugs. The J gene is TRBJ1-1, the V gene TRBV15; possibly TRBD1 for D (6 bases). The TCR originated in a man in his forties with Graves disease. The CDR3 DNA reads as TGTGCCACCAGCAGAGGGGCGGGGGGCGCGACTGAAGCTTTCTTT. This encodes CATSRGAGGATEAFF.